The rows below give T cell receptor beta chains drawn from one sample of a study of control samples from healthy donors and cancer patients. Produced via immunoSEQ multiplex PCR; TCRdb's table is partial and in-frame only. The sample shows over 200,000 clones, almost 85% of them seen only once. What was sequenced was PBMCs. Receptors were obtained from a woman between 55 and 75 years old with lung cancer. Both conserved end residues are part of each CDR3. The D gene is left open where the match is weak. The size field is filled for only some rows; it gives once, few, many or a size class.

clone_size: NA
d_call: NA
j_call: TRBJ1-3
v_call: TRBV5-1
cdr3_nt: TGCGCCAGCAGCTTGGCAGCCCCTGGAAACACCATATATTTT
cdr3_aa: CASSLAAPGNTIYF

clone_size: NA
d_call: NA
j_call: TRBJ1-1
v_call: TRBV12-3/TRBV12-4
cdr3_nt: TGTGCCAGCAGACTTGACCTGAACACTGAAGCTTTCTTT
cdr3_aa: CASRLDLNTEAFF

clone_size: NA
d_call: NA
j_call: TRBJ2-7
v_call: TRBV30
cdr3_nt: TGTGCCTGGAGTGTGGTGGGCAACCCGTCCAAGCAGTACTTC
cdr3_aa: CAWSVVGNPSKQYF

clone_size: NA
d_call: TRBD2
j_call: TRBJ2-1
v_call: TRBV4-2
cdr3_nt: TGTGCCAGCAGCCAAGCGGGACTAGCGGGGAGCTACAATGAGCAGTTCTTC
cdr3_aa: CASSQAGLAGSYNEQFF

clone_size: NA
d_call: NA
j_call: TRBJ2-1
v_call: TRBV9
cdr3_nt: TGTGCCAGCAGGACAGACCCCGTGGGTGAGCAGTTCTTC
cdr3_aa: CASRTDPVGEQFF

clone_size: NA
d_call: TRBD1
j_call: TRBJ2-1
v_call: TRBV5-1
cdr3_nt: TGCGCCAGCAGCCCTGGGACAGGGGCCTACAATGAGCAGTTCTTC
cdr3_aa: CASSPGTGAYNEQFF

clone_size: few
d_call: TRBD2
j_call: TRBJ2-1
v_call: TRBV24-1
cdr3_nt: TGTGCCACCAGTGATAGGACTAGCGGGGCTTACAATGAGCAGTTCTTC
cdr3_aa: CATSDRTSGAYNEQFF

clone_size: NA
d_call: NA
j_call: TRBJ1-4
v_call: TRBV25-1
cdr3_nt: TGTGCCAGCAGTGTGGCAGGGTTACTCACTGAAAAACTGTTTTTT
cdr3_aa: CASSVAGLLTEKLFF

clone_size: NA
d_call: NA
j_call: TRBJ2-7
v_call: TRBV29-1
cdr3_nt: TGCAGCGTTGAAACACAGGGTGGTAGCGAGCAGTACTTC
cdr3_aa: CSVETQGGSEQYF

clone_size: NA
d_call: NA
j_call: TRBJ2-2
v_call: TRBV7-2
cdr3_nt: TGTGCCAGCAGCTTAGGACGTGGGGGAGGAACCGGGGAGCTGTTTTTT
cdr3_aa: CASSLGRGGGTGELFF

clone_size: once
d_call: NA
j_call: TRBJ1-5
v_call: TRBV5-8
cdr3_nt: TGTGCCAGCAGGATCAGGGTTAGCAATCAGCCCCAGCATTTT
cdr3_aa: CASRIRVSNQPQHF

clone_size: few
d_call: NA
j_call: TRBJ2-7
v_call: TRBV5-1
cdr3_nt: TGCGCCAGCAGCTACCCGGGGGTGACCTACGAGCAGTACTTC
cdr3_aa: CASSYPGVTYEQYF

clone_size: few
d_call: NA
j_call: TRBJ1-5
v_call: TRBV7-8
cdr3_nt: TGTGCCAGCAGCTTAGGACAGTATCAGCCCCAGCATTTT
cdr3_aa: CASSLGQYQPQHF

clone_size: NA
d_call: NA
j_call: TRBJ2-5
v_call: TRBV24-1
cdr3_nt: TGTGCCACCAGTGATTCCCAGGGGTCCCACACTACCCAGTACTTC
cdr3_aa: CATSDSQGSHTTQYF

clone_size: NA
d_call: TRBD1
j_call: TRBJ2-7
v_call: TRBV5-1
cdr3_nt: TGCGCCAGCAGCTTGGGGACAGGGGAGCTCGAGCAGTACTTC
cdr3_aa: CASSLGTGELEQYF

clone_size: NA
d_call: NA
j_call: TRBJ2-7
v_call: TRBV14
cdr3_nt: TGTGCCAGCAGCCTCCCACCTCGGAACTCACTCCCCTACGAGCAGTACTTC
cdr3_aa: CASSLPPRNSLPYEQYF

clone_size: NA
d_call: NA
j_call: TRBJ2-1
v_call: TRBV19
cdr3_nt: TGTGCCAGTACCCAGGACGGAGGAGACTACAATGAGCAGTTCTTC
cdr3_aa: CASTQDGGDYNEQFF